The T cell receptor (beta chain) described here comes from a study of blood T cell repertoires in COVID-19. Assay: immunoSEQ multiplex PCR; the TCRdb copy retains only in-frame clones and omits some. The data show under 150,000 clones, with about 90% seen just once and approximately 4.3% held by the top ten. Germline loops: CDR1 SQVTM, CDR2 ANQGSEA. The CDR3 covers 13 residues. The V end lost 5 bases, the J end lost 4 bases, and 12 bases lay between the germline ends. This receptor was obtained from a woman in her 50s with acute or convalescent COVID-19. J is TRBJ2-1 and V is TRBV29-1; perhaps TRBD2 as D (6 bases). Sample: peripheral blood. This chain's CDR3 is CSVKEGAYNEQFF. For the CDR3, the DNA is TGCAGCGTTAAGGAGGGAGCTTACAATGAGCAGTTCTTC.